What follows describes a single TCR beta chain. Its antigen specificity is not known. The record has no base qualities; no much larger clone is one base away. The entry originates in a study of blood T cell repertoires in COVID-19 (TCRdb year 2020). Regarding the study in general: The collaborator samples originated in the United States, Italy and Spain and spanned the acute and convalescent phases of COVID-19. The material from the prospective study consisted of cDNA or gDNA derived from T cells, B-cell-depleted T cells, or PBMCs. Deeply sampled blood TCRbeta repertoires from subjects exposed to, actively infected with, or recovered from COVID-19 were included in the dataset. A freely available public database, intended as a resource for researchers studying the immune response to SARS-CoV-2, is where the repertoires were released. Samples were obtained from the ongoing ImmuneRACE study (first 160 participants) and from some 1,200 subjects provided by 6 global collaborators. Sample metadata almost always included a de-identified subject ID, COVID-19 status, age in years and sex. Where available, HLA class I and class II types were obtained from metadata supplied by the sample provider rather than from assay-based typing. Here is what the overall study found, with its caveats: The amount of clinical and demographic metadata varied by source and participant and was provided uncurated.

The collaborating institutions used their own protocols to collect whole blood in K2EDTA tubes. Collaborator samples were shipped for TCRbeta analysis as frozen whole blood, isolated PBMCs, or DNA extracted from either sample type. The immunoSEQ Assay, a bias-controlled multiplex PCR, was used to amplify TCRbeta CDR3 regions from genomic DNA. In the source study's methods: Nucleated cell counts per sample were estimated from amplification of reference gene primers within the assay. To quantify the absolute abundance of each unique TCRbeta CDR3 rearrangement, sequence reads were collapsed and filtered. Productive Simpson clonality was computed per sample as the square root of Simpson's diversity index over productive rearrangements. Sourced from immuneACCESS, this table was stored by TCRdb with only in-frame sequences that have V and J called. A share of the clones is absent; for the studies checked, an unresolved V gene accounts for under half, and the remainder has no known explanation. V and J calls and clone size are those listed in that table; D and trimming were worked out from the DNA. The sample contains around 200,000 clones, just over 85% of them found a single time. Roughly 4.2% of the sample comes from the top ten.

Sample: peripheral blood. This sequence originates from a man aged 45 to 65 with acute or convalescent COVID-19.

DNA sequence: TGTGCCAGCAGTGAAGCCGGGGGGCCTCAGCCCCAGCATTTT. Its coded protein is CASSEAGGPQPQHF. The chain uses TRBV6-1 and TRBJ1-5, with TRBD1 perhaps the D gene, on 6 matching bases. The CDR3 starts with the cysteine, ends with the phenylalanine, and has 14 residues. Here the CDR3 DNA is all that survives: 42 bases in frame from base 1. V lost 0 bases and J lost 6 bases; the stretch between them is 9 bases long. The germline V gene provides CDR1 MNHNS and CDR2 SASEGT.